This T cell receptor (beta chain) was captured in a study of beta chain features in type 1 diabetes. The study, taken as a whole, reports: More deletions and fewer insertions at VDJ junctions were found in patients with type 1 diabetes.

This CDR3 has 13 amino acids. Deletions cut 0 bases from V and 7 bases from J, with 13 bases between. Germline V CDR1 and CDR2: GTSNPN, SVGIG (reference sequence). Expressed TCRB transcripts were sequenced, since all the RNA that had been isolated was reverse transcribed. Sequencing was performed with immunoSEQ multiplex PCR; in TCRdb, only in-frame clones are kept and a portion is missing. The data hold around 500,000 clones, with around 28% observed a single time. Details on this clone: No antigen is known for it.

The receptor was isolated from a man younger than 30 in good health. The chain uses TRBV30 and TRBJ2-7; D uncertain. Sequencing was carried out using naive CD4+ T cells from blood. The CDR3 protein is CAWSVVRRGEQYF. DNA of the CDR3: TGTGCCTGGAGTGTAGTCAGAAGAGGAGAGCAGTACTTC. Supplemented by reference TRBV30 and TRBJ2-7, the full variable domain reads SQTIHQWPATLVQPVGSPLSLECTVEGTSNPNLYWYRQAAGRGLQLLFYSVGIGQISSEVPQNLSASRPQDRQFILSSKKLLLSDSGFYLCAWSVVRRGEQYFGPGTRLTVT.